This TCR beta chain was captured by sequencing in a study of T-cell reconstitution after alpha-beta-depleted transplantation in children. Germline lookup yields CDR1 SQVTM and CDR2 ANQGSEA. The CDR3 covers 12 residues. V lost 7 bases, J lost 5 bases, and 11 bases lay in between. During its preparation, the TCRbeta library received unique molecular identifiers. TCRdb independently ran MiXCR on the PCR reads; one entry per CDR3 protein. Altogether 500,000 to 650,000 distinct CDR3 sequences are present, over 10% being singletons, with the ten largest covering approximately 2.1%. Study-wide results and caveats: The authors attributed T-cell counts and diversity one year after transplant mostly to newly produced T cells.

This clonotype has a handful of counts. Its matching antigen is unknown. The source material was PBMCs, mostly from graft donor cells, sampled 360 days after TCRalphabeta/CD19-depleted stem cell transplant. The receptor was isolated from a male patient under 18 who had a stem cell transplant for acute myeloid leukemia, so the T cells may come from the graft donor. The rearrangement uses TRBV29-1 and TRBJ2-2; D remains ambiguous. The CDR3 region has the DNA TGCAGCGGCCGGGCAGGTACCGGGGAGCTGTTTTTT. Translating gives CSGRAGTGELFF.